One TCR beta chain is described in this entry. The data derive from a study of blood T cell repertoires in COVID-19. Study-wide context: Spain, Italy and the United States supplied samples that represented acute and convalescent COVID-19. The analysed material was cDNA or gDNA that came from T cells, B-cell-depleted T cells, or PBMCs.

Original handling: Counts of nucleated cells, estimated from reference gene primer amplification, were obtained. Assay used: immunoSEQ multiplex PCR; TCRdb lists only in-frame clones, some missing. Clonal size and the V and J genes are those of that table, whereas D and trimming came from the DNA. Of 250,000 to 300,000 clones in the sample, approximately 87% were seen once. The specimen sequenced was peripheral blood. The TCR was taken from a man aged 55 to 70 who had recovered from COVID-19.

The DNA for the CDR3 is TGCGCCAGCAGCTCCCAAGGGACTAGCGGGGCCGAGCAGTACTTC. Residues: CASSSQGTSGAEQYF. This chain connects TRBV5-1 to TRBJ2-7; 13 positions agree with TRBD2. The J segment lost 6 bases and the V segment lost 3 bases, leaving 6 bases of the junction unmatched. CDR3 size: 15 residues. The germline V gene encodes CDR1 SGHRS and CDR2 YFSETQ.